The next 19 T cell receptor beta chains were all read from a single sample in a study of T cells in Graves' hyperthyroidism and ophthalmopathy. The source material, RNA transcripts, was used to amplify TCR beta CDR3 regions. The study used the HTBI primer set for a first-round RT-PCR of the TCR CDR3. TCRdb redid the calling of the multiplex PCR reads with MiXCR, one entry per CDR3 protein. The sample lists about 290,000 distinct CDR3 sequences, around 17% seen once, with 33% in the top ten. Sequencing input: blood. The source of these receptors is a man aged 30-40 years with Graves' hyperthyroidism.

In its sample, this clonotype was seen many times. The J gene is TRBJ2-3, the V gene TRBV5-1; the match to TRBD1 covers 8 bases. Germline values: CDR1 SGHRS, CDR2 YFSETQ. V lost 0 bases, J lost 3 bases, and 3 bases stayed unmatched. CDR3 length: 15 residues. This CDR3 reads CASSLGTGRTDTQYF. CDR3 sequence (DNA): TGCGCCAGCAGCTTGGGGACAGGGCGAACAGATACGCAGTATTTT. The full variable domain, in which reference TRBV5-1 and TRBJ2-3 provide the parts outside the CDR3, is KAGVTQTPRYLIKTRGQQVTLSCSPISGHRSVSWYQQTPGQGLQFLFEYFSETQRNKGNFPGRFSGRQFSNSRSEMNVSTLELGDSALYLCASSLGTGRTDTQYFGPGTRLTVL.

This clonotype was recorded a few times. The V gene is TRBV30, the J gene TRBJ1-2; the match to TRBD1 covers 9 bases. The V and J ends lost 2 bases and 0 bases, in that order; junction bases with no gene match: 13. Looked up from germline, CDR1 is GTSNPN and CDR2 is SVGIG (reference sequence). CDR3 size: 18 residues. CDR3 amino acids: CAWSPPRTGEPSNYGYTF. CDR3 coding DNA: TGTGCCTGGAGTCCCCCCCGGACAGGGGAGCCCTCTAACTATGGCTACACCTTC.

In the case of this clonotype: One junction end does not reproduce the germline sequence, and a read error may be involved. The chain uses TRBV4-1 and TRBJ1-5; D gene unclear. Germline lookup yields CDR1 MGHRA and CDR2 YSYEKL. The CDR3 sequence is 15 residues long. CDR3 loop: CASSPGWAGNQPLHF. DNA of the CDR3: TGCGCCAGCAGCCCCGGCTGGGCCGGCAATCAGCCCCTGCATTTT.

This clonotype was counted ten times or more. The J gene is TRBJ1-4, the V gene TRBV2; 8 positions match TRBD1. This CDR3 region has 14 residues. Trimming took 2 bases from V and 8 from J; bases not matched to a gene: 4. Germline CDR1 SNHLY, CDR2 FYNNEI. The CDR3 region has the DNA TGTGCCAGCAGTGAATCAGGGGGCTGGGAAAAACTGTTTTTT. As protein: CASSESGGWEKLFF.

About this clonotype itself: This sequence may be a read error, since a much larger clone differs from it by one base. V usage is TRBV28 and J usage is TRBJ1-1; 12 bases agree with TRBD1. The CDR3 runs to 17 residues. V gave up 6 bases and J gave up 3 bases; unmatched junction bases: 11. Germline values: CDR1 MDHEN, CDR2 SYDVKM. CDR3 in DNA: TGTGCCAGCAGCCCTCCCGGGACAGGGGGCTGGTACACTGAAGCTTTCTTT. Protein product: CASSPPGTGGWYTEAFF.

In its sample, this clonotype was seen a few times. V and J are TRBV4-1 and TRBJ2-2; D gene unclear. The CDR3 covers 14 residues. In germline, CDR1 is MGHRA, CDR2 YSYEKL. The V and J ends lost 0 bases and 4 bases respectively, with 6 bases between them. CDR3: CASSQDQSTGELFF. CDR3 DNA sequence: TGCGCCAGCAGCCAAGACCAGTCCACCGGGGAGCTGTTTTTT.

This chain connects TRBV9 to TRBJ2-3, with unresolved D. This CDR3 contains 13 residues. Trimming shortened V by 0 bases and J by 5 bases, and 7 bases separated the two germline ends. The germline V gene encodes CDR1 SGDLS and CDR2 YYNGEE. The CDR3 region is CASSVGNRDTQYF. The CDR3 nucleotides read TGTGCCAGCAGCGTAGGCAATAGAGATACGCAGTATTTT.

In this sample, this clonotype turned up a few times. The chain uses TRBV5-1 and TRBJ1-2; no clear D. Germline V lookup: CDR1 SGHRS, CDR2 YFSETQ. The CDR3 is 13 residues long. V lost 0 bases, J lost 4 bases, and 7 bases lay in between. CDR3: CASSLALSYGYTF. Written as DNA, the CDR3 is TGCGCCAGCAGCTTGGCTCTTTCCTATGGCTACACCTTC.

There are a few counts of this clonotype. Mismatch with germline at one junction end may stem from a read error. The chain recombines TRBV2 with TRBJ2-7; no reliable D call. Germline values: CDR1 SNHLY, CDR2 FYNNEI. The CDR3 has 11 amino acids. In DNA form, the CDR3 reads TGTGCCAGCACCGCTGCCTACAAGCAGTACTTC. Protein product: CASTAAYKQYF.

This clonotype has at least ten counts. The gene calls are TRBV29-1 and TRBJ2-1; either TRBD1 or TRBD2 may supply D (6 bases each). Trimming took off 7 bases at V and 2 bases at J, with 18 bases between the two ends. CDR3 length equals 15 residues. The V gene's germline CDR1 is SQVTM and CDR2 ANQGSEA. The CDR3 DNA follows: TGCAGCGAATCCCCACAGGGAGGCCCCTACAATGAGCAGTTCTTC. This encodes CSESPQGGPYNEQFF.

As concerns this clonotype: Given the absence of the conserved phenylalanine or tryptophan at the CDR3 end, a read error is likely. The chain recombines TRBV10-3 with TRBJ2-7; D is perhaps TRBD1 (6 bases). V lost 3 bases, J lost 1 base, and 13 bases lay in between. The CDR3 consists of 15 residues. CDR1 is ENHRY and CDR2 is SYGVKD in the germline V gene. The CDR3 is CAISEITGKSYEQYY. CDR3 nucleotide sequence: TGTGCCATCAGTGAAATTACAGGGAAGTCCTACGAGCAGTACTAC.

This clonotype has a count of ten or more. The chain uses TRBV2 and TRBJ2-1; 13 positions agree with TRBD2. J lost 4 bases, V lost 6 bases, and 3 bases had no gene match. From germline, CDR1 is SNHLY and CDR2 FYNNEI. The CDR3 has 15 residues. CDR3 nucleotide sequence: TGTGCCAGCAGGCGGACTAGCGGGAGTTACAATGAGCAGTTCTTC. This encodes CASRRTSGSYNEQFF.

This clonotype was seen at least ten times. V gene TRBV5-1 combines with J gene TRBJ2-2; D not resolved. Trimming took off 2 bases at V and 0 bases at J, with 8 bases between the two ends. Germline V gene lookup returns CDR1 SGHRS and CDR2 YFSETQ. The CDR3 length is 15 residues. The CDR3 is CASSFFEANTGELFF. CDR3 nucleotides: TGCGCCAGCAGCTTTTTCGAGGCGAACACCGGGGAGCTGTTTTTT. Supplemented by reference TRBV5-1 and TRBJ2-2, the full variable domain reads KAGVTQTPRYLIKTRGQQVTLSCSPISGHRSVSWYQQTPGQGLQFLFEYFSETQRNKGNFPGRFSGRQFSNSRSEMNVSTLELGDSALYLCASSFFEANTGELFFGEGSRLTVL.

This clonotype has just a few counts. The chain links TRBV20-1 to TRBJ2-1; 7 bases map to TRBD1. V was pared by 6 bases and J by 0 bases, with 8 bases of the junction left unmatched. This CDR3 is built from 15 residues. The germline gives CDR1 DFQATT, CDR2 SNEGSKA (reference sequence). The CDR3 sequence is CSALQWDSSYNEQFF. CDR3 nucleotides: TGCAGTGCCCTACAGTGGGACAGCTCCTACAATGAGCAGTTCTTC.

Notes on this clonotype: The junction departs from germline at one end; a sequencing error may be responsible. The chain carries TRBV19 and TRBJ1-5, with 10 nucleotides matching TRBD1. This CDR3 spans 17 amino acids. Germline CDR1 reads LNHDA; CDR2 reads SQIVND (reference sequence). The CDR3 DNA is TGTGCCGGTAGTACCCGGACAGGGGGACGGGTCGTTCAGCCCCAGCATTTT. It codes for CAGSTRTGGRVVQPQHF.

As to this clonotype: Just one base apart from a much larger clone, this may be a read error. This chain links TRBV9 with TRBJ2-1; maybe TRBD2 (5 bases). Judging by the DNA end, TRBJ2-7 fits better; the J call may be wrong. The CDR3 has 16 amino acids. Per germline, CDR1 SGDLS and CDR2 YYNGEE. The CDR3 DNA is TGTGCCAGCAGCGTAGGTCCACTAGGTAAATACAATGAGCAGTACTTC. It codes for CASSVGPLGKYNEQYF.

This clonotype was counted many times. This chain connects TRBV15 to TRBJ2-7; TRBD2 matches 7 bases. Trimming took 5 bases from V and 3 from J; bases not matched to a gene: 10. This CDR3 spans 15 amino acids. Germline loops: CDR1 LNHNV, CDR2 YYDKDF (reference sequence). The CDR3 loop reads CATSYRVAGDYEQYF. In DNA form, the CDR3 reads TGTGCCACCAGCTATAGGGTAGCGGGTGACTACGAGCAGTACTTC.

This clonotype was observed many times. This chain connects TRBV2 to TRBJ2-4; no clear D gene. Germline lookup yields CDR1 SNHLY and CDR2 FYNNEI. The CDR3 length is 12 residues. The ends were cut back, 8 bases at V and 4 bases at J, with 9 bases in the middle. DNA for the CDR3: TGTGCCAGCGATCTAGAGAAAAACATTCAGTACTTC. Amino acid sequence: CASDLEKNIQYF.

The sample holds a few counts of this clonotype. This chain links TRBV7-9 with TRBJ2-7, with 9 bases lining up with TRBD1. CDR3 length: 15 residues. In germline, CDR1 is SEHNR, CDR2 FQNEAQ (reference sequence). Trimming took 1 base from V and 5 from J; bases not matched to a gene: 6. DNA for the CDR3: TGTGCCAGCAGCTTAGTGGGAGACAGGGGGGACGAGCAGTACTTC. Protein: CASSLVGDRGDEQYF.